This TCR beta chain derives from a study of neurological immune-mediated disorders. cDNA was made by 5'RACE with 10-nucleotide random UMIs. MiXCR, applied by TCRdb to the 5' RACE reads, yields one record per CDR3 protein. In the table there are 40,000 or so distinct CDR3 sequences, 13% of which are singletons. Stated time point: longitudinal time-point 3. This clonotype was seen ten or more times. The sequence was collected from a man aged 25-45 years in good health. Sequenced input: PBMCs.

CDR3 DNA: TGTGCCAGCAGCCTCGGACTAGCGGGAGGGCCAGTACACGAGCAGTACTTC. The encoded protein is CASSLGLAGGPVHEQYF. The chain has TRBV7-9 and TRBJ2-7, with 15 bases fitting TRBD2. Germline V gene sequence: CDR1 SEHNR, CDR2 FQNEAQ (reference sequence). The CDR3 has 17 amino acids. After removal of 5 bases from V and 5 bases from J, the junction contained 10 bases not matched to a gene.